The 7 T cell receptor beta chains below were found in one sample sequenced in a study of T cell responses to AZD1222 COVID-19 vaccine. The protocol was immunoSEQ multiplex PCR, while the TCRdb copy is restricted to in-frame clones and leaves out a portion. The sample shows under 150,000 clones, approximately 78% of them seen only once. The specimen comprised peripheral blood, sampled on day 0 of MenACWY control vaccination. These receptors came from an adult in good health.

This chain links TRBV5-1 with TRBJ1-1, with D tentatively TRBD1 (5 bases). The germline gives CDR1 SGHRS, CDR2 YFSETQ. This CDR3 comprises 13 residues. Trimming cost V 4 bases and J 5 bases, with 12 bases left between them. CDR3 residues: CASSPTRGTEAFF. DNA of the CDR3: TGCGCCAGCAGCCCGACTAGGGGTACTGAAGCTTTCTTT.

The chain uses TRBV7-6 and TRBJ2-3; D is unresolved. The V gene lost 3 bases and the J gene lost 0 bases, with 7 bases spanning the gap. CDR1 SGHVS and CDR2 FNYEAQ come from the germline V gene. The CDR3 sequence is 14 residues long. CDR3 bases: TGTGCCAGCAGCTTCGGGCGTAGCACAGATACGCAGTATTTT. The encoded protein is CASSFGRSTDTQYF. Full variable domain (outside the CDR3, taken from reference TRBV7-6 and TRBJ2-3): GAGVSQSPRYKVTKRGQDVALRCDPISGHVSLYWYRQALGQGPEFLTYFNYEAQQDKSGLPNDRFSAERPEGSISTLTIQRTEQRDSAMYRCASSFGRSTDTQYFGPGTRLTVL.

The rearrangement uses TRBV4-1 and TRBJ2-3; 8 positions match TRBD2. J was trimmed by 1 base and V by 11 bases; bases with no gene match: 20. CDR1 is MGHRA and CDR2 is YSYEKL in the germline V gene. The CDR3 loop spans 18 amino acids. CDR3 protein: CARRRLPGAGGRTDTQYF. The CDR3 nucleotides are TGCGCCCGCCGCCGCCTCCCCGGGGCGGGGGGCCGCACAGATACGCAGTATTTT.

The V gene is TRBV7-9, the J gene TRBJ1-4; D unclear. The CDR3 is made up of 13 amino acids. The germline V gene has CDR1 SEHNR and CDR2 FQNEAQ (reference sequence). Trimming removed 5 bases from V and 4 bases from J, with 8 bases in between. DNA of the CDR3: TGTGCCAGCAGCCATTATCTTAATGAAAAACTGTTTTTT. It encodes CASSHYLNEKLFF.

The rearrangement joins TRBV27 to TRBJ2-3; TRBD2 aligns across 11 bases. Germline values: CDR1 MNHEY, CDR2 SMNVEV (reference sequence). The CDR3 covers 19 residues. The V gene end was trimmed by 4 bases and the J gene end by 1 base; junction bases not matched to a gene: 13. The CDR3 DNA is TGTGCCAGCAGTTCCTACCTCGCTAGCGGGGGGCTTGGCACAGATACGCAGTATTTT. Translating gives CASSSYLASGGLGTDTQYF.

The rearrangement joins TRBV18 to TRBJ2-2; D call uncertain. The CDR3 sequence is 15 residues long. V lost 2 bases, J lost 0 bases, and 7 bases lay in between. Germline assignment: CDR1 KGHSH and CDR2 LQKENI. The CDR3 reads CASSPAGSNTGELFF. In DNA form, the CDR3 reads TGTGCCAGCTCACCAGCCGGCTCGAACACCGGGGAGCTGTTTTTT.

The rearrangement uses TRBV5-5 and TRBJ2-7; the match to TRBD1 covers 8 bases. This CDR3 is 13 amino acids long. The junction had 6 bases not matched to a gene; V was cut back by 4 bases and J by 6 bases. Per germline, CDR1 SGHKS and CDR2 YYEKEE (reference sequence). CDR3 sequence reads: CASSPRTGSEQYV. CDR3 sequence (DNA): TGTGCCAGCAGCCCCCGGACAGGGAGCGAGCAGTACGTC.